This entry lists 4 T cell receptor beta chains sequenced from one sample in a study of Graves' ophthalmopathy and Graves' hyperthyroidism. TCR beta CDR3 regions were amplified from RNA transcripts. HTBI primers served in a first-round RT-PCR, which a second-round multiplex PCR followed. TCRdb re-called the multiplex PCR reads through MiXCR, storing one row per CDR3 protein. Seen here are 200,000 to 250,000 distinct CDR3 sequences, around a fifth observed once, and the top ten hold approximately 39%. Input material: peripheral blood. These receptor sequences come from a woman between 45 and 65 years old with Graves' ophthalmopathy.

This clonotype was detected many times. This chain uses TRBV24-1 with TRBJ2-5, with 9 bases lining up with TRBD1. In germline, CDR1 is KGHDR, CDR2 SFDVKD. J gave up 5 bases and V 5 bases, and 5 bases lay outside the gene matches. The CDR3 has 14 residues. CDR3 sequence (DNA): TGTGCCACCAGTGCCTACGACAGGGGGGAGACCCAGTACTTC. It codes for CATSAYDRGETQYF.

This clonotype was counted only a few times. V is TRBV9 and J is TRBJ2-2; 8 bases agree with TRBD1. Germline V gives CDR1 SGDLS, CDR2 YYNGEE. Germline trimming cut 0 bases from V and 7 bases from J; bases unmatched to any gene: 11. This CDR3 comprises 17 residues. This CDR3 is CASSVAVWTGMGGELFF. CDR3 bases: TGTGCCAGCAGCGTAGCCGTGTGGACAGGGATGGGCGGGGAGCTGTTTTTT. Based on the CDR3 plus reference TRBV9 and TRBJ2-2, the full variable domain is DSGVTQTPKHLITATGQRVTLRCSPRSGDLSVYWYQQSLDQGLQFLIQYYNGEERAKGNILERFSAQQFPDLHSELNLSSLELGDSALYFCASSVAVWTGMGGELFFGEGSRLTVL.

The rearrangement joins TRBV6-2 or TRBV6-3 to TRBJ2-7, with TRBD2 matching 7 bases. This CDR3 has 13 amino acids. Unmatched junction bases numbered 6, after V lost 5 bases and J lost 5 bases. Germline V CDR1 and CDR2: MNHEY, SVGEGT. The CDR3 bases are TGTGCCAGCAGTATCGGCGGGAGCAACGAGCAGTACTTC. Translating gives CASSIGGSNEQYF.

A few counts support this clonotype. The chain couples TRBV2 to TRBJ1-2; D ambiguous. Germline CDR1 and CDR2: SNHLY and FYNNEI. The CDR3 has 14 residues. Trimming cost V 3 bases and J 0 bases, with 8 bases left between them. The DNA for the CDR3 is TGTGCCAGCAGTGATAGAAGCACTAACTATGGCTACACCTTC. Translation: CASSDRSTNYGYTF.